This TCR beta chain was sequenced in a study of blood T cell repertoires in COVID-19. This study enrolled people aged 18 to 89 from approximately 25 US geographic areas. Before being deemed recovered, Cohort 3 donors had two negative PCRs, clearance, or symptom resolution. Authors' data handling: Counts of nucleated cells, estimated from reference gene primer amplification, were obtained. Libraries were prepared by immunoSEQ multiplex PCR; TCRdb keeps only in-frame clonotypes and omits some of them. V and J calls and clone size are as listed in that table; D and trimming were resolved from the DNA. The sample carries about 480,000 clones, about 85% recorded once. Germline-derived CDR1 and CDR2 are KGHSH and LQKENI. The CDR3 runs 20 residues. V gave up 3 bases and J gave up 3 bases; unmatched junction bases: 20.

The sample was PBMCs or T cells enriched from blood (not recorded which). This clonotype was sampled from a woman in her sixties who had recovered from COVID-19. The chain uses TRBV18 and TRBJ2-1; 7 nucleotides align to TRBD1. The CDR3 loop is CASSPILVSKGGVNYNEQFF. For the CDR3, the DNA is TGTGCCAGCTCACCGATATTGGTATCGAAAGGGGGCGTGAACTACAATGAGCAGTTCTTC.